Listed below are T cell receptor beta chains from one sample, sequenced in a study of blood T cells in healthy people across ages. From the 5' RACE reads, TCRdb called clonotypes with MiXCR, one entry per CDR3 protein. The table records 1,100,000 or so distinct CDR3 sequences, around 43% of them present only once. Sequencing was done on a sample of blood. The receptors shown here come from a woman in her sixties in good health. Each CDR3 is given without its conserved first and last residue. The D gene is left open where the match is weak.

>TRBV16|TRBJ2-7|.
ASSQTGTGPEEQY
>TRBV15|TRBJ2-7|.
ATSRNYRATEQY
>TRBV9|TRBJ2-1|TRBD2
ASSSRTSGRPYNEQF
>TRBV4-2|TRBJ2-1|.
ASSQATNNEQF
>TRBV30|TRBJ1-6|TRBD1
ACLQGHNSPLH
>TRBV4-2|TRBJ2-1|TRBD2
ASSQGAGVGYNEQF
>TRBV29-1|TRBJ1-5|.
SAGGQNQSQH
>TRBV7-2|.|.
ASSSDSREQY
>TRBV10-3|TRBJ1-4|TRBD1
AIRQGAQANEKLF
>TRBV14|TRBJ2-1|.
ASSQEAIPSSYNEQF
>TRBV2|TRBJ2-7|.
ASITGPSYEQY
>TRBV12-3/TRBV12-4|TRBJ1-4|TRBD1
ASRPAGTGDEKLF
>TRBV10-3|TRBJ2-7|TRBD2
AIASGSYEQN
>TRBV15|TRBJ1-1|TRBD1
ATSRDAWDSEGYTEAF
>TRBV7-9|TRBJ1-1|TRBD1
ASSLGDRGRITEAF
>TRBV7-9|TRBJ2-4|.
ASSSDIDNEQY
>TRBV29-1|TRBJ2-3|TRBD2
SVELTSGRVDTQY
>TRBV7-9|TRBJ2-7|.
ASSKEGGLYEQY
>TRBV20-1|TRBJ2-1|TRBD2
SARATRGLAGGRVGHNEQF
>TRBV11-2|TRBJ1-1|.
ASSLGPGINTEAF
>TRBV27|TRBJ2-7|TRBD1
ASSRIGDRGYEQY
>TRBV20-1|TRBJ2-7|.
SAMPNYSNHEQY
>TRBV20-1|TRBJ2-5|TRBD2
SAREGLAGGWETQY
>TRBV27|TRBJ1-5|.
ASSSSPQYRGQPQH
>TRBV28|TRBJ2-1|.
ASSFGTPNEQF
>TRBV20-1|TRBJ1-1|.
SVRMGGNTEAF
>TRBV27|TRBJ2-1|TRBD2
ASSLRALAEYNEQF
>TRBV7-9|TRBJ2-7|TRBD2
ASSTTRVTSGRKYEQY
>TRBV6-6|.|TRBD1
ASRGRTGTGLYEQY
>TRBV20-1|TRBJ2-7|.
SAKWEAVPYEQY
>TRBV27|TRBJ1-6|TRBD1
ASRRQGAESPLH
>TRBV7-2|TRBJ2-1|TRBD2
ASSLVVLAANYNEQF
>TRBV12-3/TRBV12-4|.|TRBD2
ASSLRREGSHEQY
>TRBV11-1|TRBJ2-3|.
ASSARIDRYSSTDTQY
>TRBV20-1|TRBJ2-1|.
SASLVSRANEQF
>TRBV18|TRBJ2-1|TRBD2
ASSPLTMTSGFNEQF
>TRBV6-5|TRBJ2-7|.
ASSSTFNYEQY
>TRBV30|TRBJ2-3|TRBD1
AWSVQGLRSAQY
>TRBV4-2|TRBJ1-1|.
ASSQPAGENTEAF
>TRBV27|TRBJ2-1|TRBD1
ASSPWTGEYGDEQF
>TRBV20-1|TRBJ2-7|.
SARLDASYEQY
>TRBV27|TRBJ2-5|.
ASISGEQY
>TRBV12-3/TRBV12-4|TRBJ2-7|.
ASKPGAYYEQY
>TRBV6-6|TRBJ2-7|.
ASSYISRGDYEQY
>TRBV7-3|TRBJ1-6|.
ASSLTTGTSSPLH
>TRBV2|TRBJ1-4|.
ASSEALLSGQTNEKLF
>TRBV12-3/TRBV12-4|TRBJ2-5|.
ASSLRTGKAQY
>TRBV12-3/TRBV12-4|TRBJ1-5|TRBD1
ASSIQGGSQPQH
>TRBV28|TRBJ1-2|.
ASRYTGTSDNYGYT
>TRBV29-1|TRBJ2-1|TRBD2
SVGLPRAGGSYEQF
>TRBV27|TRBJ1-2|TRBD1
ASSKGTANYGYT
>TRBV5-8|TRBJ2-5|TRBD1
ASSLVGQGEETQY